This TCR beta chain was sequenced for a study of T cell repertoires in cytomegalovirus infection. TCRdb itself ran the reads through MiXCR, one entry per CDR3 protein. The sample lists over 150,000 distinct CDR3 sequences; approximately 19% were seen once. The clonotype originates from a human donor in good health (CMV status not recorded). Some clones in this sample may be carry-over from other donors' samples. Sequencing was done on a sample of PBMCs.

The CDR3 reads CASSQGEAGDYNEQFF. The DNA for the CDR3 is TGCGCCAGCAGCCAAGGTGAGGCGGGAGACTACAATGAGCAGTTCTTC. The rearrangement joins TRBV4-3 to TRBJ2-1; 7 positions match TRBD2. V lost 1 base to trimming and J lost 3 bases; unmatched junction nucleotides: 6. From germline, CDR1 is LGHNA and CDR2 YSLEER. This CDR3 is built from 16 residues.